The 21 T cell receptor beta chains below were found in one sample sequenced in a study of control samples from healthy donors and cancer patients (dated by TCRdb to the early 2020s). To prepare the library, the immunoSEQ multiplex PCR assay was applied. Held by TCRdb, this immuneACCESS table contains in-frame sequences only and omits some clones. Under half of the omission traces to an unresolved V gene where checked; the cause of the rest is unknown. This sample gives 90,000 to 150,000 clones in total; roughly 90% of them show up just once. 7.8% of the sample goes to the ten largest clones. The specimen sequenced was blood. The receptors were sampled from a woman under 30 in good health.

This clone occurred a few times. This sequence joins TRBV27 and TRBJ1-1; D possibly corresponds to TRBD1 (5 bases). CDR3 size: 17 residues. Germline CDR1 is MNHEY and CDR2 is SMNVEV (reference sequence). V lost 2 bases to trimming and J lost 14 bases, with 30 bases between them. The CDR3 DNA reads as TGTGCCAGCAGTTTACCCCAGGTTCGCAGGGTAGTAGTTTTGGCCTTCTTT. It encodes CASSLPQVRRVVVLAFF.

This clone was seen a single time. V is TRBV7-9 and J is TRBJ1-2, with a possible D match to TRBD1 (5 bases). The CDR3 totals 17 residues. CDR1 and CDR2 from the germline V gene are SEHNR and FQNEAQ (reference sequence). V was shortened by 0 bases and J by 5 bases, with 19 bases between the two germline ends. This chain's CDR3 is CASSLAGGRDTGYGYTF. The CDR3 nucleotides are TGTGCCAGCAGCTTAGCTGGGGGGAGGGATACCGGTTATGGCTACACCTTC.

V and J are TRBV6-6 and TRBJ2-5; D not certain. This CDR3 has 13 amino acids. Germline CDR1 MNHNY, CDR2 SVGAGI (reference sequence). Trimming pared 8 bases from V and 2 bases from J, leaving 12 bases between. The CDR3 bases are TGTGCCAGCTCGCCCAGCGCTCAAGAGACCCAGTACTTC. As protein: CASSPSAQETQYF.

V is TRBV3-1 (or the pseudogene TRBV3-2) and J is TRBJ2-5; D unresolved. The V end lost 4 bases, the J end lost 5 bases, and 5 bases lay between the germline ends. The germline CDR1 and CDR2 sequences are LGHDT and YNNKEL (reference sequence). The CDR3 consists of 11 residues. The CDR3 DNA is TGTGCCAGCAGCCTACCGGAGACCCAGTACTTC. Amino acids: CASSLPETQYF.

The chain combines TRBV9 with TRBJ2-3; no reliable D call. The germline V and J ends were trimmed by 2 bases and 6 bases, with 10 bases remaining between them. CDR1 and CDR2 from the germline V gene are SGDLS and YYNGEE. This CDR3 comprises 13 residues. The DNA for the CDR3 is TGTGCCAGCAGCGTCCAGTCGAAGGATACGCAGTATTTT. Amino acid sequence: CASSVQSKDTQYF.

This chain connects TRBV19 to TRBJ2-5, with D perhaps given as TRBD1 or TRBD2 (5 bases each). Trimming removed 9 bases at V and 1 base at J, with 12 bases between. The CDR3 spans 13 residues. Per germline, CDR1 LNHDA and CDR2 SQIVND (reference sequence). The CDR3 DNA follows: TGTGCCAGCAAAGGGGACGGCCAAGAGACCCAGTACTTC. Translated: CASKGDGQETQYF. Together with reference TRBV19 and TRBJ2-5, the CDR3 gives the full variable domain: DGGITQSPKYLFRKEGQNVTLSCEQNLNHDAMYWYRQDPGQGLRLIYYSQIVNDFQKGDIAEGYSVSREKKESFPLTVTSAQKNPTAFYLCASKGDGQETQYFGPGTRLLVL.

The V call is TRBV6-6, the J call TRBJ2-7; the D gene is possibly TRBD1 (7 bases). The CDR3 covers 14 residues. V gave up 3 bases and J gave up 5 bases, with 14 bases separating them. CDR1 and CDR2 (germline): MNHNY, SVGAGI (reference sequence). In DNA, the CDR3 is TGTGCCAGCAGTTATGGGCAGGGGGGTGACGAGCAGTACTTC. This encodes CASSYGQGGDEQYF.

The V and J genes are TRBV30 and TRBJ2-5, with D hard to call. The CDR3 has 13 amino acids. The V end lost 2 bases, the J end lost 7 bases, and 14 bases lay between the germline ends. Germline V CDR1 and CDR2: GTSNPN, SVGIG (reference sequence). CDR3: CAWSILGLGTQYF. CDR3 in DNA: TGTGCCTGGAGTATCCTAGGGCTTGGGACCCAGTACTTC.

The J gene is TRBJ1-1, the V gene TRBV6-5, with TRBD1 identical over 8 bases. CDR1 is MNHEY and CDR2 is SVGAGI in the germline V gene. V was clipped by 2 bases and J by 2 bases; unmatched bases: 4. The CDR3 runs to 15 residues. This CDR3 reads CASSYATGGNTEAFF. The CDR3 DNA follows: TGTGCCAGCAGTTACGCTACAGGGGGTAACACTGAAGCTTTCTTT.

V and J are TRBV19 and TRBJ2-5; D possibly uses TRBD1 or TRBD2 (7 bases each). The V end was cut by 5 bases, the J end by 5 bases, with 18 bases between. This CDR3 region has 15 residues. Per germline, CDR1 LNHDA and CDR2 SQIVND (reference sequence). Here the CDR3 DNA reads TGTGCCAGTAGTCTTCAGGGGGGGGAGGAGGAGACCCAGTACTTC. This encodes CASSLQGGEEETQYF. The whole variable domain, filled in from reference TRBV19 and TRBJ2-5, reads DGGITQSPKYLFRKEGQNVTLSCEQNLNHDAMYWYRQDPGQGLRLIYYSQIVNDFQKGDIAEGYSVSREKKESFPLTVTSAQKNPTAFYLCASSLQGGEEETQYFGPGTRLLVL.

The sample holds one count of this clone. V and J are TRBV18 and TRBJ2-4; no reliable D call. The CDR3 has 15 amino acids. Trimming took 3 bases from V and 0 from J, leaving 9 bases between them. Germline V gene sequence: CDR1 KGHSH, CDR2 LQKENI. Here the CDR3 reads CASSPAQLAKNIQYF. The CDR3 nucleotides are TGTGCCAGCTCACCTGCGCAGCTAGCCAAAAACATTCAGTACTTC.

The chain combines TRBV7-2 with TRBJ2-1, with D perhaps matching TRBD1 or TRBD2 (5 bases each). V dropped 1 base and J dropped 5 bases, with 18 bases sitting between them. Germline V gene data show CDR1 as SGHTA and CDR2 as FQGNSA. The CDR3 runs to 17 residues. For the CDR3, the DNA is TGTGCCAGCAGCTTAGTTGGGGGACGGCCATCGAACAATGAGCAGTTCTTC. Protein sequence: CASSLVGGRPSNNEQFF.

The CDR3 sequence: CSASPTRRQDGYTF. In nucleotides, the CDR3 is TGCAGTGCTAGTCCGACCCGACGACAGGATGGCTACACCTTC. This chain connects TRBV20-1 to TRBJ1-2; possibly TRBD1 for D (6 bases). Germline CDR1 and CDR2: DFQATT and SNEGSKA (reference sequence). The CDR3 totals 14 residues. The ends were cut back, 3 bases at V and 6 bases at J, with 17 bases in the middle.

As DNA, the CDR3 is TGTGCCTGGACCCGGTACGGGACAGGGGATGGCTTAAATGGCTACACCTTC. Residues: CAWTRYGTGDGLNGYTF. The V call is TRBV30, the J call TRBJ1-2; 10 bases line up with TRBD1. V shed 4 bases, J shed 6 bases, and the junction held 17 bases outside the gene matches. From germline, CDR1 is GTSNPN and CDR2 SVGIG (reference sequence). The CDR3 covers 17 residues.

The rearrangement joins TRBV7-3 to TRBJ2-3, with a tentative D call TRBD2 (6 bases). The germline V gene encodes CDR1 SGHTA and CDR2 FQGTGA. Trimming cost V 5 bases and J 0 bases, with 9 bases left between them. This CDR3 spans 14 amino acids. CDR3 loop: CASSARGSTDTQYF. DNA for the CDR3: TGTGCCAGCAGCGCCCGGGGGAGCACAGATACGCAGTATTTT.

This clone was detected once. V is TRBV5-1 and J is TRBJ1-5; the D gene is possibly TRBD1 (6 bases). The CDR3 sequence is 14 residues long. V gave up 0 bases and J gave up 6 bases, with 10 bases separating them. The V gene's germline CDR1 is SGHRS and CDR2 YFSETQ. CDR3 residues: CASSLAGGPQPQHF. The CDR3 nucleotides read TGCGCCAGCAGCTTGGCCGGGGGCCCTCAGCCCCAGCATTTT.

The rearrangement joins TRBV7-6 to TRBJ2-1; D not certain. The CDR3 covers 13 residues. Germline V gene data show CDR1 as SGHVS and CDR2 as FNYEAQ. Trimming stripped 4 bases from V and 7 bases from J, with 11 bases between. DNA of the CDR3: TGTGCCAGCAGCTCAACGGCTTGGAATGAGCAGTTCTTC. This sequence encodes CASSSTAWNEQFF.

This chain uses TRBV27 with TRBJ1-1, with TRBD1 identical over 10 bases. Germline-derived CDR1 and CDR2 are MNHEY and SMNVEV (reference sequence). Unmatched junction bases numbered 11, after V lost 5 bases and J lost 5 bases. The CDR3 has 16 amino acids. The CDR3 DNA is TGTGCCAGCAGTCGAGGGACAGGGGCAGCTTGGACTGAAGCTTTCTTT. Protein sequence: CASSRGTGAAWTEAFF.

This chain uses TRBV10-3 with TRBJ2-5; 8 bases agree with TRBD2. The CDR3 is 16 amino acids. Germline V gives CDR1 ENHRY, CDR2 SYGVKD. V was pared by 0 bases and J by 5 bases, with 8 bases of the junction left unmatched. The chain's CDR3 is CAISESQTGGEETQYF. Written as DNA, the CDR3 is TGTGCCATCAGTGAGTCCCAGACCGGGGGGGAGGAGACCCAGTACTTC.

The gene calls are TRBV12-3 or TRBV12-4 and TRBJ2-7; no firm D call. The CDR3 covers 12 residues. Trimming pared 1 base from V and 2 bases from J, leaving 3 bases between. CDR3 in DNA: TGTGCCAGCAGTTTAGTCACCTACGAGCAGTACTTC. Its translation is CASSLVTYEQYF.

V usage is TRBV5-1 and J usage is TRBJ2-5; TRBD2 is a possible D gene (7 bases). CDR1 is SGHRS, CDR2 YFSETQ, per germline. V lost 0 bases and J lost 1, with 10 bases in between. CDR3 length: 15 amino acids. The CDR3 here is CASSLGGGAQETQYF. CDR3 DNA: TGCGCCAGCAGCTTGGGTGGGGGGGCCCAAGAGACCCAGTACTTC.